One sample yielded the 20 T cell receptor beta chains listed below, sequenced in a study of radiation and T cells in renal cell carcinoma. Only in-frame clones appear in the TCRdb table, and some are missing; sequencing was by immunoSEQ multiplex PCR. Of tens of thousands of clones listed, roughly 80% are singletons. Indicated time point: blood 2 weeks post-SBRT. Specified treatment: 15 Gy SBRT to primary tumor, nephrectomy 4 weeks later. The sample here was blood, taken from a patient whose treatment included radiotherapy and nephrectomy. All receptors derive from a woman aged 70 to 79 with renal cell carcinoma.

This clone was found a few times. The CDR3 bases are TGTGCAACGAAGGGACAGGGGTCCTACGAGCAGTACTTC. This sequence encodes CATKGQGSYEQYF. The chain joins TRBV10-3 to TRBJ2-7; 10 nucleotides align to TRBD1. Germline assignment: CDR1 ENHRY and CDR2 SYGVKD. This CDR3 has 13 amino acids.

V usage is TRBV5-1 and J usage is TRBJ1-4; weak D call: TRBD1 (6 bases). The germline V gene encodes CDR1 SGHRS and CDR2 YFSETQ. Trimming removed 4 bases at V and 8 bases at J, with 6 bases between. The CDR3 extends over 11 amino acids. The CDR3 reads CASSGGEKLFF. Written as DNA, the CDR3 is TGCGCCAGCAGCGGGGGCGAAAAACTGTTTTTT.

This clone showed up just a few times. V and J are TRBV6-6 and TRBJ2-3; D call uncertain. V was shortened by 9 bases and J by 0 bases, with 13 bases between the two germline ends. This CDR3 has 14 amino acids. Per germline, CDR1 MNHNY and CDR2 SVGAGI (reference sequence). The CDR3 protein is CASKPATSTDTQYF. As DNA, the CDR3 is TGTGCCAGTAAACCCGCGACTAGCACAGATACGCAGTATTTT.

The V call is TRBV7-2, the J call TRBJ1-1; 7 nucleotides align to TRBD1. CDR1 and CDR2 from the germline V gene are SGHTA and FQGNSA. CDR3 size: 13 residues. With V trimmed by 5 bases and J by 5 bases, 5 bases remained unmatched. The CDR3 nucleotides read TGTGCCAGCAGCAGACAGGGAGGTACTGAAGCTTTCTTT. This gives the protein CASSRQGGTEAFF. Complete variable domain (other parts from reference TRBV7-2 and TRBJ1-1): GAGVSQSPSNKVTEKGKDVELRCDPISGHTALYWYRQSLGQGLEFLIYFQGNSAPDKSGLPSDRFSAERTGGSVSTLTIQRTQQEDSAVYLCASSRQGGTEAFFGQGTRLTVV.

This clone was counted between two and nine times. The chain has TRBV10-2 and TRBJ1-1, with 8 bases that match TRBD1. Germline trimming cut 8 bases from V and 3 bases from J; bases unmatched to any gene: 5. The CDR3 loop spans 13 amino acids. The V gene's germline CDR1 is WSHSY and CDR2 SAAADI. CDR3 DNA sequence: TGCGCCAGCCAAAAGGACAGGGACACTGAAGCTTTCTTT. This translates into CASQKDRDTEAFF.

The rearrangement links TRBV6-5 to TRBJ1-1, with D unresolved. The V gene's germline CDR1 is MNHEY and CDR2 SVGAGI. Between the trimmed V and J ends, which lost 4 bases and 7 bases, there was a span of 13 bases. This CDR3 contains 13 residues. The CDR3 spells CASSSISTFEAFF. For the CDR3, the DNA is TGTGCCAGCAGTTCAATATCCACGTTTGAAGCTTTCTTT.

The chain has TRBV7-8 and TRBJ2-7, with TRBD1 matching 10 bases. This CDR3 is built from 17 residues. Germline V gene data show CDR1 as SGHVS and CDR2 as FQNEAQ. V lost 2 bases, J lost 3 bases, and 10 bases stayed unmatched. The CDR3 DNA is TGTGCCAGCAGCTTAAGGAAGTGGAGGACAGGGGGCTACGAGCAGTACTTC. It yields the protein CASSLRKWRTGGYEQYF.

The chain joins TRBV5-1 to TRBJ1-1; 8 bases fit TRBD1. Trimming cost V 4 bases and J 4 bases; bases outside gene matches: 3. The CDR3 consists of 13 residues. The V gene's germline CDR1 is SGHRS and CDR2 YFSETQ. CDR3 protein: CASSDGQGTEAFF. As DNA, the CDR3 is TGCGCCAGCAGCGACGGACAGGGCACTGAAGCTTTCTTT.

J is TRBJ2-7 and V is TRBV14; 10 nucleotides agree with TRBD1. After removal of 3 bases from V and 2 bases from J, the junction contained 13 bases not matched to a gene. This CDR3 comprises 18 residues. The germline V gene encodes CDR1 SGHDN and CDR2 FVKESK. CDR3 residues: CASSHPSYRGTGAYEQYF. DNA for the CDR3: TGTGCCAGCAGCCACCCCTCGTATAGGGGGACAGGGGCCTACGAGCAGTACTTC.

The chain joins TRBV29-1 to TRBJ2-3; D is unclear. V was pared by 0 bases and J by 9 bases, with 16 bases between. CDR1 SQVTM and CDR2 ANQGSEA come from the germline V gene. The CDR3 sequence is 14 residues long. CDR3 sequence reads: CSVEDIIGSGTQYF. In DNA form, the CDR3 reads TGCAGCGTTGAAGACATAATAGGAAGTGGGACGCAGTATTTT.

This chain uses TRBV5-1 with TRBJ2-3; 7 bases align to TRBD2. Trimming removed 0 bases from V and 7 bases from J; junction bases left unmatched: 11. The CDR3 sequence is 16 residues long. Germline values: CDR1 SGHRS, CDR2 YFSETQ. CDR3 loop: CASSLVAGEAGNTQYF. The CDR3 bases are TGCGCCAGCAGCTTGGTGGCGGGGGAGGCGGGGAATACGCAGTATTTT. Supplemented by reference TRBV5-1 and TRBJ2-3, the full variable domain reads KAGVTQTPRYLIKTRGQQVTLSCSPISGHRSVSWYQQTPGQGLQFLFEYFSETQRNKGNFPGRFSGRQFSNSRSEMNVSTLELGDSALYLCASSLVAGEAGNTQYFGPGTRLTVL.

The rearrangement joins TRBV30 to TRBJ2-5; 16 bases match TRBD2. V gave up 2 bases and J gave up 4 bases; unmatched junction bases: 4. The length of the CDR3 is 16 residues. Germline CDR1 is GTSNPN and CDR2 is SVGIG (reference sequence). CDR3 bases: TGTGCCTGGAGTAGGGGACTAGCGGGAGGGCCAGAGACCCAGTACTTC. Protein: CAWSRGLAGGPETQYF.

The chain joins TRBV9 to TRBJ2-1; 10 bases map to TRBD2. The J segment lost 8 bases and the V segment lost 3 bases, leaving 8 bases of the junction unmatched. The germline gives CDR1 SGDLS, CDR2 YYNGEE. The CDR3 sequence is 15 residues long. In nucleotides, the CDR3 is TGTGCCAGCAGCGGGCAACTAGCGGGATACGATGAGCAGTTCTTC. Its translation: CASSGQLAGYDEQFF. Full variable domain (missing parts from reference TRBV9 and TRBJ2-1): DSGVTQTPKHLITATGQRVTLRCSPRSGDLSVYWYQQSLDQGLQFLIQYYNGEERAKGNILERFSAQQFPDLHSELNLSSLELGDSALYFCASSGQLAGYDEQFFGPGTRLTVL.

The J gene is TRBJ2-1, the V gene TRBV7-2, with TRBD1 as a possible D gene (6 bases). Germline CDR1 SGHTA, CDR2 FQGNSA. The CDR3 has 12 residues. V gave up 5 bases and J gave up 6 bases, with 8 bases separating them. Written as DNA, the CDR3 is TGTGCCAGCAGCGACAGGTTCAATGAGCAGTTCTTC. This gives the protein CASSDRFNEQFF.

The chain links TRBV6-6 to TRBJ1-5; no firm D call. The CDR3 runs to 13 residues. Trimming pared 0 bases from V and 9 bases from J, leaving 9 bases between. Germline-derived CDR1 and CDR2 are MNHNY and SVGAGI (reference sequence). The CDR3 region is CASSYSITGPQHF. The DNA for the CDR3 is TGTGCCAGCAGTTACTCGATCACCGGGCCCCAGCATTTT.

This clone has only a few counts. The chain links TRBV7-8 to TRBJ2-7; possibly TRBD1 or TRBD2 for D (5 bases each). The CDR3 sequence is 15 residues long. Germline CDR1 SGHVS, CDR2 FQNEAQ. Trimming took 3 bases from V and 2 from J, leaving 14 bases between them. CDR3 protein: CASSLRTGTPYEQYF. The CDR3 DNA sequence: TGTGCCAGCAGCTTGCGGACCGGGACCCCCTACGAGCAGTACTTC.

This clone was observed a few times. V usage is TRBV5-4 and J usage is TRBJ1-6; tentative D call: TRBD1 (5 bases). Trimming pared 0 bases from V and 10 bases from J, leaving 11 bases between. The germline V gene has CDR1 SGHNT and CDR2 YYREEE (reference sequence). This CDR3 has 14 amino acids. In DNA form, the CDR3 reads TGTGCCAGCAGCTTGGGCTGGGGCGACTCACCCCTCCACTTT. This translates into CASSLGWGDSPLHF.

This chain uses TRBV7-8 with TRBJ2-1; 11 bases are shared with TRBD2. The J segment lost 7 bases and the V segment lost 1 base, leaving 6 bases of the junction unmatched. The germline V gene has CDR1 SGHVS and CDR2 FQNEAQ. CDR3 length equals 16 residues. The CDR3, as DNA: TGTGCCAGCAGCTTAGGGCGACTAGCGGGAAGGAATGAGCAGTTCTTC. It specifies CASSLGRLAGRNEQFF. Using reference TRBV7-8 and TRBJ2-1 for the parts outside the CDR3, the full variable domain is GAGVSQSPRYKVAKRGQDVALRCDPISGHVSLFWYQQALGQGPEFLTYFQNEAQLDKSGLPSDRFFAERPEGSVSTLKIQRTQQEDSAVYLCASSLGRLAGRNEQFFGPGTRLTVL.

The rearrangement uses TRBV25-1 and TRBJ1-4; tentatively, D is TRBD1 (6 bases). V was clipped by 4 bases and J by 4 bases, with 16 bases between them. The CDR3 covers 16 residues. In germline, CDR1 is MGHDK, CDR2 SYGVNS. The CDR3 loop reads CASSAPRTDSNEKLFF. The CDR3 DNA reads TGTGCCAGCAGTGCCCCCCGGACAGACAGTAATGAAAAACTGTTTTTT.

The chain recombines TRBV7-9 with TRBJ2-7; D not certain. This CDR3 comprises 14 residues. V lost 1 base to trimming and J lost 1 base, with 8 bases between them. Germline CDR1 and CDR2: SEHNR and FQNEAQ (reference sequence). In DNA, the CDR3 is TGTGCCAGCAGCTTAGATGGCGGTTCCTACGAGCAGTACTTC. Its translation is CASSLDGGSYEQYF.